This T cell receptor (beta chain) was profiled in a study of blood T cell repertoires in COVID-19. In the study overall: Researchers got acute and convalescent COVID-19 samples from the United States, Italy and Spain. From T cells, B-cell-depleted T cells, or PBMCs came the material, which was cDNA or gDNA.

Germline V gene data show CDR1 as MDHEN and CDR2 as SYDVKM. The CDR3 covers 13 residues. The ends were cut back, 9 bases at V and 2 bases at J, with 13 bases in the middle. Per the authors' pipeline: Amplified reference gene primers provided the basis for estimating nucleated cell counts. Here immunoSEQ multiplex PCR was the method, and the copy in TCRdb shows in-frame clones only, minus some. From that table come the V and J calls and clone size; the DNA was used to work out D and trimming. The repertoire holds around 72,000 clones, more than 70% seen once, with 5.5% to 7% in the top ten. This TCR came from a woman in her 70s with acute or convalescent COVID-19. The sample was peripheral blood. This sequence joins TRBV28 and TRBJ1-2; a weak D match, TRBD1 (5 bases). CDR3 in amino acids: CASQGSPNYGYTF. The CDR3 DNA reads as TGTGCCAGTCAGGGCAGCCCGAACTATGGCTACACCTTC.